This T cell receptor beta chain originates from a study of control samples from healthy donors and cancer patients. The method was immunoSEQ multiplex PCR; TCRdb's version includes in-frame clones alone and lacks a portion of them. The table has around 130,000 clones, 70% to 90% seen once. This clone has just a few counts. The clonotype originates from a man aged 50-59 years in good health. Source material: blood.

CDR3 loop: CASSLAEADSHNQPQHF. The CDR3 DNA sequence: TGTGCCAGCAGCTTAGCGGAGGCAGATTCTCACAATCAGCCCCAGCATTTT. The chain uses TRBV7-6 and TRBJ1-5; D ambiguous. Deletions cut 0 bases from V and 3 bases from J, with 15 bases between. The CDR3 covers 17 residues. The germline V gene encodes CDR1 SGHVS and CDR2 FNYEAQ.